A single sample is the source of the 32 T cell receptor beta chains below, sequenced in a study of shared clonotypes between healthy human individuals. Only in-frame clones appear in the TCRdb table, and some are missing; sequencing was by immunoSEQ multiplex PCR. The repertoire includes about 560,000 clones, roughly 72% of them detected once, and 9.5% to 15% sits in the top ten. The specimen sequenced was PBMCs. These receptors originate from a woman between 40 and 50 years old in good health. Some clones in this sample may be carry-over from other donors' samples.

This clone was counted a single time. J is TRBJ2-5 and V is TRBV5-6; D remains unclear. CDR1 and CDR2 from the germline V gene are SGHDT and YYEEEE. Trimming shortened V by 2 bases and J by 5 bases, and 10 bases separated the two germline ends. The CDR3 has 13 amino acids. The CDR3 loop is CASSFFLEETQYF. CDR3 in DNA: TGTGCCAGCAGCTTTTTTCTGGAGGAGACCCAGTACTTC. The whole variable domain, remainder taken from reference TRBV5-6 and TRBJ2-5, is DAGVTQSPTHLIKTRGQQVTLRCSPKSGHDTVSWYQQALGQGPQFIFQYYEEEERQRGNFPDRFSGHQFPNYSSELNVNALLLGDSALYLCASSFFLEETQYFGPGTRLLVL.

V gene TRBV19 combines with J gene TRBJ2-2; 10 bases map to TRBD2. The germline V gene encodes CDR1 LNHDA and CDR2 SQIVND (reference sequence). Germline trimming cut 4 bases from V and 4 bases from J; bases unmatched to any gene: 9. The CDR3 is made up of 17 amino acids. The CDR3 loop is CASSTSGRNLVTGELFF. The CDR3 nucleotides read TGTGCCAGTAGTACTAGCGGGAGAAATCTGGTCACCGGGGAGCTGTTTTTT.

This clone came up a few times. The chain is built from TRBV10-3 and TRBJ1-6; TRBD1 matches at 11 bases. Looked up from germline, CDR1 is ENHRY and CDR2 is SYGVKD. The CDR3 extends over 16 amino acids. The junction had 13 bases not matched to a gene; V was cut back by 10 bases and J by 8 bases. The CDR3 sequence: CATQTGTGQGDSPLHF. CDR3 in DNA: TGTGCCACCCAAACGGGGACGGGACAGGGGGATTCACCCCTCCACTTT.

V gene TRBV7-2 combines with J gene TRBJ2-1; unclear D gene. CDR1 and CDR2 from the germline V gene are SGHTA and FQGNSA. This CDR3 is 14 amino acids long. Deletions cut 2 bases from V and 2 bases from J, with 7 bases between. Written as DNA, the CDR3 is TGTGCCAGCAGCTTAAATGCTCCCTACAATGAGCAGTTCTTC. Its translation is CASSLNAPYNEQFF.

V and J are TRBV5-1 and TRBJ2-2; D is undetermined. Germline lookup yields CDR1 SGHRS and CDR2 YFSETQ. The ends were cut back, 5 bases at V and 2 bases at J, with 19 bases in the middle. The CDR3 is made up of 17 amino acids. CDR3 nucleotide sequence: TGCGCCAGCAGGAACCTTCTTGGGCTCCCAAACACCGGGGAGCTGTTTTTT. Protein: CASRNLLGLPNTGELFF.

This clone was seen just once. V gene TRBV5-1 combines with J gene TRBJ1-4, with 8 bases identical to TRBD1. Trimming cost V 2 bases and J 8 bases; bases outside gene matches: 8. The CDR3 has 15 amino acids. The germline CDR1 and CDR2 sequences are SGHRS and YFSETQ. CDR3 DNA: TGCGCCAGCAGCTTAAAGACAGGGACAGGCGAAAAACTGTTTTTT. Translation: CASSLKTGTGEKLFF.

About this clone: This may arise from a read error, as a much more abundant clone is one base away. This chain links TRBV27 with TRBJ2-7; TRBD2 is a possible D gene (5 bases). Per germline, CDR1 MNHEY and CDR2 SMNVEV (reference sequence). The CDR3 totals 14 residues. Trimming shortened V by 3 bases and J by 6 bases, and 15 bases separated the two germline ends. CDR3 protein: CASSFLGLASEQYF. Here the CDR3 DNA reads TGTGCCAGCAGTTTTTTAGGGCTAGCCTCCGAGCAGTACTTC.

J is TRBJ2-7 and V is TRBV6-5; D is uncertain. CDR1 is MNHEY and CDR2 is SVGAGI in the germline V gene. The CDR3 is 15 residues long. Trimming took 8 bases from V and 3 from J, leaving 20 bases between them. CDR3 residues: CASRMRTGSSYEQYF. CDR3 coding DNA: TGTGCCAGCCGAATGCGTACTGGGTCCAGCTACGAGCAGTACTTC.

CDR3 nucleotide sequence: TGCGCCAGCAGCTTGGACGCCCAGGGGGTCAGCACAGATACGCAGTATTTT. It specifies CASSLDAQGVSTDTQYF. This chain connects TRBV5-1 to TRBJ2-3, with 7 bases fitting TRBD1. This CDR3 has 17 amino acids. V dropped 0 bases and J dropped 0; count of bases not matched to a gene: 7. Germline assignment: CDR1 SGHRS and CDR2 YFSETQ. The whole variable domain, filled in from reference TRBV5-1 and TRBJ2-3, reads KAGVTQTPRYLIKTRGQQVTLSCSPISGHRSVSWYQQTPGQGLQFLFEYFSETQRNKGNFPGRFSGRQFSNSRSEMNVSTLELGDSALYLCASSLDAQGVSTDTQYFGPGTRLTVL.

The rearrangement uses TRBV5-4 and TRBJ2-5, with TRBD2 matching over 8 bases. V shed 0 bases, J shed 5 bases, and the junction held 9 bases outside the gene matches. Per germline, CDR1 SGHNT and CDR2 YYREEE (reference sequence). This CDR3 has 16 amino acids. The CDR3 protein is CASSLEAGTRGETQYF. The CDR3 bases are TGTGCCAGCAGCTTGGAAGCCGGGACTAGGGGGGAGACCCAGTACTTC.

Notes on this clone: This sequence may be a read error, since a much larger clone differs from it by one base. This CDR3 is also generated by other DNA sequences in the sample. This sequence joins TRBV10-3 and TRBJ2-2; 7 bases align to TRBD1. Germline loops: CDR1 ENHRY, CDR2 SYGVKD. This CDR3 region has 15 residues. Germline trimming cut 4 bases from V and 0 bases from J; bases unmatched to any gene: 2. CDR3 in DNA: TGTGCCATCAGTGGGGGGACAGCGAACACCGGGGAGCTGTTTTTT. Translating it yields CAISGGTANTGELFF.

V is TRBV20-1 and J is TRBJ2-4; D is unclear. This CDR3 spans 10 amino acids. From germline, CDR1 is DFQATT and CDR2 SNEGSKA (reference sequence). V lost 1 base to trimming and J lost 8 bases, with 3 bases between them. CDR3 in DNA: TGCAGTGCTAGAGTCGACATTCAGTACTTC. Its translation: CSARVDIQYF.

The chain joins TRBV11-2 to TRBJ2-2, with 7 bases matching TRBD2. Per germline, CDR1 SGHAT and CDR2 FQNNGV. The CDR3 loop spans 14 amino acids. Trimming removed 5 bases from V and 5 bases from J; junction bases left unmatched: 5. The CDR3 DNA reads TGTGCCAGCAGCCCTGTGGGGGGGACCGGGGAGCTGTTTTTT. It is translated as CASSPVGGTGELFF.

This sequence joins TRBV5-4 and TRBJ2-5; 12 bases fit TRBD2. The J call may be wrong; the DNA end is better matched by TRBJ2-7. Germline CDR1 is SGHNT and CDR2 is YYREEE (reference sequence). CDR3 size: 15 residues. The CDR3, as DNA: TGTGCCAGCAGCACATGGACTAGCGGGACGCACGAGCAGTACTTC. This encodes CASSTWTSGTHEQYF.

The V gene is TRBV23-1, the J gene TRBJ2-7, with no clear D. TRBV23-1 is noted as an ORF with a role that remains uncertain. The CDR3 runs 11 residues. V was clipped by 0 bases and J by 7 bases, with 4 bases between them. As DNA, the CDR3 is TGCGCCAGCAGTCAATCCAGGGAGCAGTACTTC. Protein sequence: CASSQSREQYF.

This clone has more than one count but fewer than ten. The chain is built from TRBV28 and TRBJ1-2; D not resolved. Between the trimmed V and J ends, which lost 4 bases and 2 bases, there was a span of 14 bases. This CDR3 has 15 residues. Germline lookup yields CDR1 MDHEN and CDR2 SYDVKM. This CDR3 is CASSSRTALNYGYTF. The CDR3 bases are TGTGCCAGCAGTTCCCGGACGGCGTTAAACTATGGCTACACCTTC.

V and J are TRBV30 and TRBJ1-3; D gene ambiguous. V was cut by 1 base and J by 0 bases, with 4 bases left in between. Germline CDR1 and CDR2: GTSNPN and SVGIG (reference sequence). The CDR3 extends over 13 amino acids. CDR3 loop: CAWSAGSGNTIYF. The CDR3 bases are TGTGCCTGGAGTGCGGGCTCTGGAAACACCATATATTTT. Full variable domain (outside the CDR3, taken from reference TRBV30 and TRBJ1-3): SQTIHQWPATLVQPVGSPLSLECTVEGTSNPNLYWYRQAAGRGLQLLFYSVGIGQISSEVPQNLSASRPQDRQFILSSKKLLLSDSGFYLCAWSAGSGNTIYFGEGSWLTVV.

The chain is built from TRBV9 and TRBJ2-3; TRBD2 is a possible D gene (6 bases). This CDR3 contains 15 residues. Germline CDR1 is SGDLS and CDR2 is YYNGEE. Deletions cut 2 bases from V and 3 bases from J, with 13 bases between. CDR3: CASSVSGGGTDTQYF. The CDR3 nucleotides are TGTGCCAGCAGCGTGAGCGGAGGAGGGACAGATACGCAGTATTTT.

CDR3 nucleotides: TGTGCCAGCAGCACGGCGGGGACAGAAACCTACGAGCAGTACTTC. Its translation is CASSTAGTETYEQYF. The rearrangement uses TRBV7-2 and TRBJ2-7, with TRBD1 as a possible D gene (7 bases). V lost 5 bases and J 2 bases, leaving 16 bases between the germline ends. Germline values: CDR1 SGHTA, CDR2 FQGNSA. This CDR3 is 15 amino acids long.

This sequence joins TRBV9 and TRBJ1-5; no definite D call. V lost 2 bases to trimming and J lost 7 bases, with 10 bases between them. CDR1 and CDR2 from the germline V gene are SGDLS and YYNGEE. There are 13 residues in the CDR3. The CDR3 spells CASSVHSGQPQHF. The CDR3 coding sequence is TGTGCCAGCAGCGTCCACAGCGGGCAGCCCCAGCATTTT.

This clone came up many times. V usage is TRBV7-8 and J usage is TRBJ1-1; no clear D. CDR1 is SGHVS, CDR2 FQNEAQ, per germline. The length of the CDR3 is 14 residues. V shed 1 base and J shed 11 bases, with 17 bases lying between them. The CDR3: CASSLDHASWEAFF. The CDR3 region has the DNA TGTGCCAGCAGCTTAGATCACGCTTCGTGGGAGGCTTTCTTT. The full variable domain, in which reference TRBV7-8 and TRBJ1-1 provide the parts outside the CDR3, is GAGVSQSPRYKVAKRGQDVALRCDPISGHVSLFWYQQALGQGPEFLTYFQNEAQLDKSGLPSDRFFAERPEGSVSTLKIQRTQQEDSAVYLCASSLDHASWEAFFGQGTRLTVV.

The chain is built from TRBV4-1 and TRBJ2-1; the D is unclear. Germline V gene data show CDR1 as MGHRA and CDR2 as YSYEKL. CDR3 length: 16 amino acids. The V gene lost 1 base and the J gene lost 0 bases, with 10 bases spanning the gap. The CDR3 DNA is TGCGCCAGCAGCCAAGTGAACTTAATCTCCTACAATGAGCAGTTCTTC. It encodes CASSQVNLISYNEQFF.

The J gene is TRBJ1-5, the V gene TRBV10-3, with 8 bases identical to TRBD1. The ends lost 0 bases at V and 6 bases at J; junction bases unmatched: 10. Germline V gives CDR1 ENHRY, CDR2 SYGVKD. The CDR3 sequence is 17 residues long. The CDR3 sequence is CAISESRTGNGGQPQHF. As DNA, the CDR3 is TGTGCCATCAGTGAGTCGCGGACAGGGAATGGCGGTCAGCCCCAGCATTTT.

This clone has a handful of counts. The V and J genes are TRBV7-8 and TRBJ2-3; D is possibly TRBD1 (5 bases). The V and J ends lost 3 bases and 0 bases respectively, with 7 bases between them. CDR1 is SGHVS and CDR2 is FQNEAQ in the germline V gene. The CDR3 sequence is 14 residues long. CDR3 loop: CASSFGASTDTQYF. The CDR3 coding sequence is TGTGCCAGCAGCTTTGGGGCCAGCACAGATACGCAGTATTTT.

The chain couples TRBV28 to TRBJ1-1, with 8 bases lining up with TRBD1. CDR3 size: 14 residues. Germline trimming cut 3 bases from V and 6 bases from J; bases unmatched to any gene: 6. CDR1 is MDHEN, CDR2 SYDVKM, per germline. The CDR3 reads CASSLTGVKPEAFF. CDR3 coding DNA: TGTGCCAGCAGTTTGACAGGGGTGAAGCCTGAAGCTTTCTTT.

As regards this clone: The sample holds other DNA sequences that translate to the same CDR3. For the CDR3, the DNA is TGTGCCAGCAGCGTAGCCGGGCAAGAGACCCAGTACTTC. Translation: CASSVAGQETQYF. The chain carries TRBV9 and TRBJ2-5; D unresolved. V lost 0 bases and J 2 bases, leaving 5 bases between the germline ends. Germline loops: CDR1 SGDLS, CDR2 YYNGEE. The CDR3 consists of 13 residues.

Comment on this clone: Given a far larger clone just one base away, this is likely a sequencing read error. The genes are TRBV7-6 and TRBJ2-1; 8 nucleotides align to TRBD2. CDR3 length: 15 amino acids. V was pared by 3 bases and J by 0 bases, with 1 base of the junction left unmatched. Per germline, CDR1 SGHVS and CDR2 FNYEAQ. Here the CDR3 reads CASSFSGSSYNEQFF. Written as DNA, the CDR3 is TGTGCCAGCAGCTTCAGCGGGAGCTCCTACAATGAGCAGTTCTTC.

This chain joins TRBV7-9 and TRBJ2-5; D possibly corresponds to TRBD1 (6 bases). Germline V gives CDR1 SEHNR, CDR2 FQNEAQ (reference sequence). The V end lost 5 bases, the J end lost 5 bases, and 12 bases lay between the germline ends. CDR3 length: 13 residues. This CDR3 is CASSPQGRETQYF. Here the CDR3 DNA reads TGTGCCAGCAGCCCACAGGGAAGGGAGACCCAGTACTTC.

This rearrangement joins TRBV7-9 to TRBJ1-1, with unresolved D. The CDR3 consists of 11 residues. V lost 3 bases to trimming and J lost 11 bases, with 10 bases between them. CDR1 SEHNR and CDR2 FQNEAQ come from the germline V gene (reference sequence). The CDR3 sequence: CASSLVPQAFF. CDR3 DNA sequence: TGTGCCAGCAGCTTGGTCCCCCAGGCTTTCTTT.

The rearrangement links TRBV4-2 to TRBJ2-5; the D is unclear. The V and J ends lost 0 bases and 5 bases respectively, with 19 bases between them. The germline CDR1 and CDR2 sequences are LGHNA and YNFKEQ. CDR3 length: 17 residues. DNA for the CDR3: TGTGCCAGCAGCCAAGATAGTTCCGCAGGTACGACGGAGACCCAGTACTTC. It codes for CASSQDSSAGTTETQYF.

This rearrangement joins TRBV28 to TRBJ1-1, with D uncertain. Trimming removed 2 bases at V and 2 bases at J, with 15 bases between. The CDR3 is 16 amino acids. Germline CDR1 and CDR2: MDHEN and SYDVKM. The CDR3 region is CASSLIFGQLNTEAFF. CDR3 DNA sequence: TGTGCCAGCAGTTTAATATTCGGGCAGCTCAACACTGAAGCTTTCTTT.

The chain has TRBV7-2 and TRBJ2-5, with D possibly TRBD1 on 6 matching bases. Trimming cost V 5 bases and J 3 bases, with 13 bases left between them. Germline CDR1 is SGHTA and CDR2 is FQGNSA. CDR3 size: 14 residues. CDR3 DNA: TGTGCCAGCAGCCCAGACAGGTCAAAAGAGACCCAGTACTTC. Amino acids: CASSPDRSKETQYF.